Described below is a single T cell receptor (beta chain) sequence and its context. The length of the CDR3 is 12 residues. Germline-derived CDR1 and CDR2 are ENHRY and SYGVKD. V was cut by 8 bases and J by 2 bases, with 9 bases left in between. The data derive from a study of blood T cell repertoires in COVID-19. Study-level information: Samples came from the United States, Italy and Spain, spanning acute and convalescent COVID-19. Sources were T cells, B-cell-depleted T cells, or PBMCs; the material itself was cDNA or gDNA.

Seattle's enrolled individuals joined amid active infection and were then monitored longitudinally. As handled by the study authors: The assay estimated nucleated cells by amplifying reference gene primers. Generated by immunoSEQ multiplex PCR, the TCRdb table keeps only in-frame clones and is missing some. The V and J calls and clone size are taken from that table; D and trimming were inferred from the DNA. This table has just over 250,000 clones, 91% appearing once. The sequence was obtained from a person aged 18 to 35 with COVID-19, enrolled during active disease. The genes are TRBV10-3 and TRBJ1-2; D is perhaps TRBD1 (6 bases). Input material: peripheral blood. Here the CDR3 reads CAIHTGNYGYTF. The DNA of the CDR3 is TGTGCCATCCATACAGGGAACTATGGCTACACCTTC.